The source of this T cell receptor beta chain is a study of cytomegalovirus exposure and HLA in healthy donors. Findings and limits, study-wide: A classifier reportedly called cytomegalovirus status with high sensitivity and specificity.

Germline CDR1 is SGHVS and CDR2 is FQNEAQ. The CDR3 is made up of 15 amino acids. The V and J ends lost 5 bases and 2 bases, in that order; junction bases with no gene match: 4. This clone was seen only once. Its antigen is currently unknown. Using immunoSEQ multiplex PCR, the repertoire was profiled, and TCRdb retains in-frame clones only, with some absent. The sample yields about 280,000 clones, approximately 83% seen once. The TCR comes from a woman under 30 in good health and CMV-seronegative. The chain employs TRBV7-8 and TRBJ2-1; 9 positions match TRBD2. The specimen was PBMCs. The CDR3: CASSVSGSPYNEQFF. As DNA, the CDR3 is TGTGCCAGCAGCGTTAGCGGGAGCCCCTACAATGAGCAGTTCTTC.